A single sample gave rise to the 3 T cell receptor beta chains below, sequenced in a study of molecular identifiers for immune sequencing clone quantification listed by TCRdb under 2018. The library relied on PCR. The run used an Illumina HiSeq 4000. TCRdb reanalyzed the raw reads on its own, using fastp at Q25 for trimming and MiXCR for clone calling, and kept in-frame beta chains. When rows share a CDR3 protein, they turn into one entry using the most common DNA and genes. For this sample there are over 600,000 distinct CDR3 sequences; about 20% appear just once. 0.7% to 1% of the sample is taken by the ten largest. The sequencing sample was made of naive CD8+ T cells from blood, with Jurkat cell RNA spiked in. The intended sense of this specimen's cell subset or site label: FACS-sorted CD8+CD4-CCR7+CD45RA+ naive T cells. Source of these receptors: a human donor in good health. Some libraries in this study had Jurkat cell RNA spiked in.

This clonotype has at least ten counts. This chain connects TRBV28 to TRBJ2-7; TRBD2 matches at 8 bases. Per the germline V gene, CDR1 is MDHEN and CDR2 is SYDVKM. The CDR3 covers 16 residues. V dropped 3 bases and J dropped 4; count of bases not matched to a gene: 11. CDR3 protein: CASSFMGGQRGYEQYF. The CDR3 coding sequence is TGTGCCAGCAGTTTTATGGGAGGCCAGCGGGGGTACGAGCAGTACTTC. Full variable domain (remainder filled in from reference TRBV28 and TRBJ2-7): DVKVTQSSRYLVKRTGEKVFLECVQDMDHENMFWYRQDPGLGLRLIYFSYDVKMKEKGDIPEGYSVSREKKERFSLILESASTNQTSMYLCASSFMGGQRGYEQYFGPGTRLTVT.

CDR3 sequence reads: CASSDRLAGKETQYF. The CDR3 region has the DNA TGTGCCAGCAGTGACAGACTAGCGGGTAAAGAGACCCAGTACTTC. The chain joins TRBV28 to TRBJ2-5; 10 nucleotides line up with TRBD2. The CDR3 spans 15 residues. V shed 5 bases and J 3 bases; nucleotides not matched to a gene: 6. From germline, CDR1 is MDHEN and CDR2 SYDVKM.

This clonotype was found many times. This chain joins TRBV29-1 and TRBJ2-3; TRBD2 agrees at 9 bases. V lost 4 bases to trimming and J lost 6 bases; unmatched junction nucleotides: 14. The CDR3 is 16 residues long. Germline V lookup: CDR1 SQVTM, CDR2 ANQGSEA. CDR3 amino acids: CSVGGGGADPLDTQYF. The CDR3 DNA sequence: TGCAGCGTTGGGGGCGGGGGGGCCGATCCCTTGGATACGCAGTATTTT.